The 25 T cell receptor beta chains given below trace back to one sample, sequenced in a study of blood T cell repertoires in COVID-19. Generated by immunoSEQ multiplex PCR, the TCRdb table keeps only in-frame clones and is missing some. In the table there are 130,000 or so clones, about 86% of which are singletons. The sequencing sample was made of PBMCs or T cells enriched from blood (not recorded which). The receptors were sampled from a middle-aged man with acute COVID-19.

This chain joins TRBV10-2 and TRBJ1-2, with a possible D match to TRBD1 (6 bases). This CDR3 has 17 residues. Germline V gene sequence: CDR1 WSHSY, CDR2 SAAADI. Trimming shortened V by 7 bases and J by 0 bases, and 21 bases separated the two germline ends. In DNA form, the CDR3 reads TGCGCCAGCACTAGGACACAGGGCGCCCGAGCTAACTATGGCTACACCTTC. Translating gives CASTRTQGARANYGYTF.

V usage is TRBV12-3 or TRBV12-4 and J usage is TRBJ1-2; D gene unclear. CDR3 length: 13 amino acids. The V end was cut by 8 bases, the J end by 14 bases, with 24 bases between. The CDR3 bases are TGTGCCAGCCGTCCTGGGCAGTCTTATGGCTTTACCTTC. Its translation is CASRPGQSYGFTF.

This clone was counted once. The chain is built from TRBV11-2 and TRBJ2-1; TRBD2 matches 10 bases. Germline assignment: CDR1 SGHAT and CDR2 FQNNGV. CDR3 size: 15 residues. Germline trimming cut 8 bases from V and 9 bases from J; bases unmatched to any gene: 13. CDR3 coding DNA: TGTGCCAGCCAGTTAGGAGCGGGGGGGCCGGGTGAGCAGTTCTTC. Translating it yields CASQLGAGGPGEQFF.

The chain is built from TRBV7-2 and TRBJ2-7; TRBD2 aligns across 9 bases. The length of the CDR3 is 15 residues. Germline loops: CDR1 SGHTA, CDR2 FQGNSA. The J segment lost 5 bases and the V segment lost 6 bases, leaving 11 bases of the junction unmatched. The CDR3 reads CASSSPGLAKNEQYF. The CDR3 DNA reads as TGTGCCAGCAGTTCCCCGGGACTAGCTAAGAACGAGCAGTACTTC.

The gene calls are TRBV12-5 and TRBJ2-1; perhaps TRBD2 as D (7 bases). CDR3 length equals 16 residues. V was cut by 7 bases and J by 9 bases, with 25 bases left in between. CDR1 LGHNT and CDR2 FRNRAP come from the germline V gene. CDR3 protein: CASAQGISGEGGEQFF. The CDR3 DNA is TGTGCTAGTGCCCAGGGGATAAGCGGGGAGGGGGGTGAGCAGTTCTTC.

The table lists this clone with a few counts. This rearrangement joins TRBV28 to TRBJ1-5, with TRBD1 matching 7 bases. The germline CDR1 and CDR2 sequences are MDHEN and SYDVKM. V dropped 6 bases and J dropped 2; count of bases not matched to a gene: 4. There are 14 residues in the CDR3. The CDR3 DNA reads TGTGCCAGCAGCTTCGGGACAGGCAATCAGCCCCAGCATTTT. It is translated as CASSFGTGNQPQHF.

The genes are TRBV5-8 and TRBJ1-2, with a weak D call TRBD1 (6 bases). Germline CDR1 reads SGHTS; CDR2 reads YDEGEE. The CDR3 sequence is 14 residues long. The germline V and J ends were trimmed by 6 bases and 2 bases, with 14 bases remaining between them. For the CDR3, the DNA is TGTGCCAGCAACACACGGCAGGGGAACTATGGCTACACCTTC. This encodes CASNTRQGNYGYTF. Full variable domain (outside the CDR3, taken from reference TRBV5-8 and TRBJ1-2): EAGVTQSPTHLIKTRGQQATLRCSPISGHTSVYWYQQALGLGLQFLLWYDEGEERNRGNFPPRFSGRQFPNYSSELNVNALELEDSALYLCASNTRQGNYGYTFGSGTRLTVV.

The chain joins TRBV28 to TRBJ2-4; 10 positions agree with TRBD1. Trimming took 3 bases from V and 0 from J; bases not matched to a gene: 8. The length of the CDR3 is 18 residues. Per the germline V gene, CDR1 is MDHEN and CDR2 is SYDVKM. The CDR3 here is CASSFWTGGVLAKNIQYF. The CDR3 nucleotides are TGTGCCAGCAGTTTTTGGACAGGGGGGGTTTTAGCCAAAAACATTCAGTACTTC.

This chain uses TRBV11-2 with TRBJ2-1; a weak D match, TRBD2 (6 bases). Trimming took off 1 base at V and 6 bases at J, with 19 bases between the two ends. This CDR3 has 17 residues. The germline gives CDR1 SGHAT, CDR2 FQNNGV. DNA for the CDR3: TGTGCCAGCAGCTTAGGACAGACGGGGGTTGGGGGCAATGAGCAGTTCTTC. Its translation: CASSLGQTGVGGNEQFF.

V usage is TRBV19 and J usage is TRBJ2-1; TRBD1 is a possible D gene (5 bases). V dropped 6 bases and J dropped 6 bases, with 12 bases sitting between them. The CDR3 contains 13 residues. The germline gives CDR1 LNHDA, CDR2 SQIVND (reference sequence). The CDR3 sequence: CASSRAAFNEQFF. For the CDR3, the DNA is TGTGCCAGTAGCAGGGCAGCCTTCAATGAGCAGTTCTTC.

This chain joins TRBV12-3 or TRBV12-4 and TRBJ1-1; D remains ambiguous. With 8 bases removed from V and 1 base from J, the gap between germline ends came to 8 bases. The CDR3 contains 12 residues. The CDR3 bases are TGTGCCAGCTCCCGGGGGAACACTGAAGCTTTCTTT. It encodes CASSRGNTEAFF.

J is TRBJ2-1 and V is TRBV7-9; 9 bases are a match to TRBD2. The germline CDR1 and CDR2 sequences are SEHNR and FQNEAQ (reference sequence). Unmatched junction bases numbered 3, after V lost 4 bases and J lost 5 bases. The CDR3 has 14 residues. The CDR3 DNA reads as TGTGCCAGCAGCTGGGGGACTAGCCACAATGAGCAGTTCTTC. As protein: CASSWGTSHNEQFF.

This clone is a singleton in its sample. The rearrangement uses TRBV6-1 and TRBJ1-1; D remains ambiguous. Germline CDR1 reads MNHNS; CDR2 reads SASEGT. This CDR3 is 14 amino acids long. V lost 2 bases and J 0 bases, leaving 7 bases between the germline ends. The CDR3 sequence is CASSEHGLNTEAFF. The CDR3 coding sequence is TGTGCCAGCAGTGAACACGGTCTGAACACTGAAGCTTTCTTT.

This clone was detected only once. The V call is TRBV28, the J call TRBJ1-2; 7 bases are shared with TRBD1. Germline trimming cut 6 bases from V and 2 bases from J; bases unmatched to any gene: 3. The CDR3 loop spans 13 amino acids. The germline gives CDR1 MDHEN, CDR2 SYDVKM. In nucleotides, the CDR3 is TGTGCCAGCAGCGAGGGACAGAACTATGGCTACACCTTC. Translated, it gives CASSEGQNYGYTF.

The chain uses TRBV28 and TRBJ2-4, with D tentatively TRBD1 (5 bases). Trimming took 3 bases from V and 0 from J, leaving 15 bases between them. Per germline, CDR1 MDHEN and CDR2 SYDVKM. There are 17 residues in the CDR3. CDR3 loop: CASSFNADNVAKNIQYF. The CDR3, as DNA: TGTGCCAGCAGTTTTAATGCGGACAACGTAGCCAAAAACATTCAGTACTTC.

This rearrangement joins TRBV5-1 to TRBJ1-1; 8 nucleotides agree with TRBD1. CDR1 is SGHRS, CDR2 YFSETQ, per germline. There are 16 residues in the CDR3. The V segment lost 5 bases and the J segment 4 bases; nucleotides outside the gene matches: 13. CDR3 bases: TGCGCCAGCAGTTCACTCGGACAGGGTATCTCCACTGAAGCTTTCTTT. Its translation is CASSSLGQGISTEAFF. Variable domain in full (rest from reference TRBV5-1 and TRBJ1-1): KAGVTQTPRYLIKTRGQQVTLSCSPISGHRSVSWYQQTPGQGLQFLFEYFSETQRNKGNFPGRFSGRQFSNSRSEMNVSTLELGDSALYLCASSSLGQGISTEAFFGQGTRLTVV.

V usage is TRBV9 and J usage is TRBJ1-2; 8 nucleotides line up with TRBD1. The CDR3 contains 15 residues. With V trimmed by 4 bases and J by 8 bases, 13 bases remained unmatched. Germline CDR1 reads SGDLS; CDR2 reads YYNGEE. CDR3 loop: CASSPRDRISQGYTF. The CDR3 DNA reads as TGTGCCAGCAGCCCCCGGGACAGGATTTCTCAAGGCTACACCTTC.

This chain connects TRBV18 to TRBJ1-5; a weak D match, TRBD1 (5 bases). CDR3 length equals 13 residues. Germline V lookup: CDR1 KGHSH, CDR2 LQKENI. The ends were cut back, 3 bases at V and 7 bases at J, with 10 bases in the middle. The CDR3 DNA follows: TGTGCCAGCTCACCGGAGGGGCCGCAGCCCCAGCATTTT. This encodes CASSPEGPQPQHF.

This chain links TRBV7-9 with TRBJ2-7; a possible D gene is TRBD2 (6 bases). V lost 2 bases and J 4 bases, leaving 15 bases between the germline ends. Germline CDR1 SEHNR, CDR2 FQNEAQ (reference sequence). CDR3 length: 15 residues. The CDR3 region has the DNA TGTGCCAGCAGCTTATGGACCCGGGAGCCTTACGAGCAGTACTTC. Its protein is CASSLWTREPYEQYF.

The chain uses TRBV27 and TRBJ1-2; TRBD1 aligns across 8 bases. V trimming: 6 bases; J trimming: 4 bases; junction bases outside the gene matches: 4. From germline, CDR1 is MNHEY and CDR2 SMNVEV (reference sequence). This CDR3 is 13 amino acids long. CDR3 residues: CASSLQGGYGYTF. For the CDR3, the DNA is TGTGCCAGCAGCCTACAGGGGGGCTATGGCTACACCTTC.

V usage is TRBV10-1 and J usage is TRBJ1-1; 7 bases fit TRBD1. Looked up from germline, CDR1 is WNHNN and CDR2 is SYGVQD (reference sequence). Trimming removed 9 bases from V and 6 bases from J; junction bases left unmatched: 10. The CDR3 covers 13 residues. The chain's CDR3 is CARSMTGFPEAFF. CDR3 nucleotides: TGCGCCAGATCAATGACAGGGTTTCCTGAAGCTTTCTTT.

This chain connects TRBV28 to TRBJ2-7, with 7 nucleotides matching TRBD1. CDR3 size: 14 residues. The germline V gene has CDR1 MDHEN and CDR2 SYDVKM. Losses at the gene ends were 6 bases for V and 2 bases for J; bases not matched to a gene: 7. CDR3 amino acids: CASRDGTATYEQYF. The CDR3 DNA is TGTGCCAGCAGGGACGGGACAGCCACCTACGAGCAGTACTTC.

This clone occurred once. The chain recombines TRBV12-5 with TRBJ2-7; tentative D call: TRBD1 (6 bases). CDR3 size: 15 residues. The V end was cut by 2 bases, the J end by 1 base, with 12 bases between. The germline V gene encodes CDR1 LGHNT and CDR2 FRNRAP. CDR3 in amino acids: CASGLLPDRSYEQYF. In DNA, the CDR3 is TGTGCTAGTGGTTTGCTTCCGGACAGATCCTACGAGCAGTACTTC.

This sequence joins TRBV19 and TRBJ1-2; 12 positions agree with TRBD1. Per germline, CDR1 LNHDA and CDR2 SQIVND (reference sequence). The CDR3 runs 16 residues. V dropped 3 bases and J dropped 5; count of bases not matched to a gene: 7. CDR3 amino acids: CASSIPGTGGAYGYTF. Written as DNA, the CDR3 is TGTGCCAGTAGTATCCCCGGGACAGGGGGCGCTTATGGCTACACCTTC.

The chain has TRBV11-2 and TRBJ2-7; D call uncertain. CDR3 size: 14 residues. Trimming removed 4 bases at V and 5 bases at J, with 15 bases between. From germline, CDR1 is SGHAT and CDR2 FQNNGV. The CDR3 region is CASSYPHNTHEQYF. The CDR3 nucleotides are TGTGCCAGCAGCTACCCCCACAACACCCACGAGCAGTACTTC.